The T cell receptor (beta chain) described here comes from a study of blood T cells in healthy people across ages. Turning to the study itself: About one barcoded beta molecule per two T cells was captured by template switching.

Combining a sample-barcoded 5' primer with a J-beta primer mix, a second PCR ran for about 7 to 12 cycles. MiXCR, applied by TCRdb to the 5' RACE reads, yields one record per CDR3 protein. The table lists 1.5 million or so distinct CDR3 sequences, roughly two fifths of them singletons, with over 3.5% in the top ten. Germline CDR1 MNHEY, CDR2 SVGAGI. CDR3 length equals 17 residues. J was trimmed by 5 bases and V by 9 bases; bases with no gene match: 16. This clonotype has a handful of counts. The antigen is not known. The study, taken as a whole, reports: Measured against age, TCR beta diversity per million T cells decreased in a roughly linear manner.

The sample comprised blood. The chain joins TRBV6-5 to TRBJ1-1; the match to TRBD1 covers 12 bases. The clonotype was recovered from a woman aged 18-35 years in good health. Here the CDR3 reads CASHLLGTGGIGTEAFF. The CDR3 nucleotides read TGTGCCAGTCATCTACTCGGGACAGGGGGCATTGGTACTGAAGCTTTCTTT.